This T cell receptor beta chain was sequenced for a study of cytomegalovirus exposure and HLA in healthy donors. Primers: 60 Vbeta forward and 13 Jbeta reverse. Assay used: immunoSEQ multiplex PCR; TCRdb lists only in-frame clones, some missing. The table records about 140,000 clones, roughly three quarters of them present only once. Sequencing used PBMCs. This TCR came from a man between 25 and 39 years old in good health and CMV-seronegative.

In DNA form, the CDR3 reads TGTGCCAGCAGTCTCTCGGGAATCCGCTCCTACGAGCAGTACTTC. This gives the protein CASSLSGIRSYEQYF. V usage is TRBV25-1 and J usage is TRBJ2-7; maybe TRBD2 (5 bases). V was cut by 5 bases and J by 0 bases, with 14 bases left in between. The CDR3 is made up of 15 amino acids. Germline CDR1 reads MGHDK; CDR2 reads SYGVNS.